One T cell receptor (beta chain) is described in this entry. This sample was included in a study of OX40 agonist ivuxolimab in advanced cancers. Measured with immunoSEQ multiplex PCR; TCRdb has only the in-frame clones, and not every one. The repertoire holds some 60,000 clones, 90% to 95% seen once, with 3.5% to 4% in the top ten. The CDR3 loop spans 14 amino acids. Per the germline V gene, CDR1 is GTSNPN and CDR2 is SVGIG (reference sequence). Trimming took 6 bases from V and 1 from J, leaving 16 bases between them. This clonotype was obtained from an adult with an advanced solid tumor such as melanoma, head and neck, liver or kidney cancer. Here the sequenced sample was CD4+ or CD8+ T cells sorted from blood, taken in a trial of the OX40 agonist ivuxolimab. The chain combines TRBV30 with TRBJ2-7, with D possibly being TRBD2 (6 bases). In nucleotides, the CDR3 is TGTGCCTGTCGGCGGGAAAGATTTTCCTACGAGCAGTACTTC. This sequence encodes CACRRERFSYEQYF. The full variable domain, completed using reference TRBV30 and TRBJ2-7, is SQTIHQWPATLVQPVGSPLSLECTVEGTSNPNLYWYRQAAGRGLQLLFYSVGIGQISSEVPQNLSASRPQDRQFILSSKKLLLSDSGFYLCACRRERFSYEQYFGPGTRLTVT.